These T cell receptor beta chains were read from a single sample in a study of human T cells and chemical hapten exposure. TCRdb re-called the RACE reads through MiXCR, storing one row per CDR3 protein. The data show a few hundred thousand distinct CDR3 sequences, roughly 6% seen once. Specimen: whole blood, collected in connection with sensitization to the hapten diphenylcyclopropenone (DPC). The receptors originated from a woman aged 18-29 years with alopecia areata. Some clones in this sample may be carry-over from other donors' samples. The CDR3 runs from the conserved cysteine through the conserved F or W. The order of the fields is V gene, CDR3 protein.

v_call: TRBV2
cdr3_aa: CASHKGLAGEADTQYF

v_call: TRBV28
cdr3_aa: CASSLLGLAKNIQYF

v_call: TRBV4-2
cdr3_aa: CASSHADRGAVEKLFF

v_call: TRBV20-1
cdr3_aa: CSARDRRALIGQPQHF

v_call: TRBV29-1
cdr3_aa: CSVTTSFNTGELFF

v_call: TRBV3-1
cdr3_aa: CASSQGESRQYF

v_call: TRBV5-1
cdr3_aa: CASSSPSTRGETQYF

v_call: TRBV3-1
cdr3_aa: CASSQIGSPDTQYF

v_call: TRBV13
cdr3_aa: CASSRTPLPTDTQYF

v_call: TRBV20-1
cdr3_aa: CSAYPQGNTEAFF

v_call: TRBV20-1
cdr3_aa: CSAKAGEQDEQYF

v_call: TRBV5-6
cdr3_aa: CASTPEGSGGITQYF

v_call: TRBV29-1
cdr3_aa: CSVAGQGPAGEANVLTF

v_call: TRBV12-3/TRBV12-4
cdr3_aa: CASRPGLTGTYGYTF

v_call: TRBV5-4
cdr3_aa: CASSRKGQLSTIYF

v_call: TRBV20-1
cdr3_aa: CSAGLAGGTTDTQYF

v_call: TRBV28
cdr3_aa: CASSPLGTADNEKLFF

v_call: TRBV28
cdr3_aa: CASSFVPPAGTENTGELFF

v_call: TRBV7-2
cdr3_aa: CASSLSNRQETQYF

v_call: TRBV28
cdr3_aa: CASSHGGQQETQYF

v_call: TRBV20-1
cdr3_aa: CSALQGNTEAFF

v_call: TRBV6-4
cdr3_aa: CASSGGPAGSYGYTF

v_call: TRBV18
cdr3_aa: CASSPPMASVAFF

v_call: TRBV20-1
cdr3_aa: CSAMPDNRGYGYTF

v_call: TRBV5-4
cdr3_aa: CASSLEGQVYNEQFF

v_call: TRBV7-6
cdr3_aa: CASSLAKGPNYGYTF

v_call: TRBV20-1
cdr3_aa: CSAVYSGVTRYEQYF

v_call: TRBV10-1
cdr3_aa: CASRCSAYQEKLFF

v_call: TRBV20-1
cdr3_aa: CSAPDPRQNEKLFF

v_call: TRBV5-1
cdr3_aa: CASRGQGRGDTQYF

v_call: TRBV7-3
cdr3_aa: CASSPTGGVGGYTF

v_call: TRBV18
cdr3_aa: CASSQTGEGGTEAFF

v_call: TRBV6-2/TRBV6-3
cdr3_aa: CASSQTLDRETEAFF

v_call: TRBV5-6
cdr3_aa: CASSSQAAYGYTF

v_call: TRBV19
cdr3_aa: CASHDSPLHF

v_call: TRBV5-1
cdr3_aa: CASRSGQGARQPQHF

v_call: TRBV3-1
cdr3_aa: CASSKRDLRTQYF

v_call: TRBV6-5
cdr3_aa: CASSFQGVNTEAFF

v_call: TRBV18
cdr3_aa: CASSPDRLMNTEAFF

v_call: TRBV29-1
cdr3_aa: CSVEGGTYGYTF

v_call: TRBV12-3/TRBV12-4
cdr3_aa: CASSSIFSGQGETYEQYF

v_call: TRBV5-1
cdr3_aa: CASSQALQGSTEAFF

v_call: TRBV20-1
cdr3_aa: CSARDNGRGNQPQHF

v_call: TRBV6-5
cdr3_aa: CASSTRNTGELFF

v_call: TRBV10-3
cdr3_aa: CAISEDRNSKNIQYF

v_call: TRBV24-1
cdr3_aa: CATSEGRDGFFTDTQYF

v_call: TRBV7-9
cdr3_aa: CASSTRQNEKLFF

v_call: TRBV4-2
cdr3_aa: CASAKEGANYGYTF

v_call: TRBV6-2/TRBV6-3
cdr3_aa: CASSRTTSQEPQHF

v_call: TRBV10-3
cdr3_aa: CAISETLHQPQHF

v_call: TRBV6-5
cdr3_aa: CASSTPYEQYF

v_call: TRBV10-3
cdr3_aa: CAISETGSWGNSPLHF